These 5 T cell receptor beta chains originate from one sample sequenced in a study of Graves' ophthalmopathy and Graves' hyperthyroidism. Amplification of the TCR beta CDR3 regions used RNA transcripts (as template). The authors performed first-round RT-PCR with HTBI primers and then a second-round multiplex PCR. Using its own MiXCR run on the multiplex PCR reads, TCRdb lists one record per CDR3 protein. Here the sample spans hundreds of thousands of distinct CDR3 sequences, 45% being singletons. The sequencing sample was made of peripheral blood. These receptors were taken from an adult man with Graves' ophthalmopathy.

The chain has TRBV20-1 and TRBJ1-5, with unresolved D. CDR3 length equals 16 residues. V was pared by 6 bases and J by 0 bases, with 18 bases between. Germline V gives CDR1 DFQATT, CDR2 SNEGSKA (reference sequence). The CDR3 DNA follows: TGCAGTGCCCTGCTGCTTAAGGAGGTTAGCAATCAGCCCCAGCATTTT. It encodes CSALLLKEVSNQPQHF.

Only a few counts were recorded for this clonotype. The chain couples TRBV20-1 to TRBJ2-1; a possible D gene is TRBD2 (5 bases). The CDR3 has 12 residues. The germline V gene has CDR1 DFQATT and CDR2 SNEGSKA (reference sequence). Trimming removed 5 bases at V and 8 bases at J, with 13 bases between. As DNA, the CDR3 is TGCAGTGCTCGACCGGGGTCCGATGAGCAGTTCTTC. It encodes CSARPGSDEQFF.

This clonotype was seen many times. J is TRBJ1-2 and V is TRBV24-1; no clear D gene. The CDR3 totals 11 residues. Trimming cost V 6 bases and J 6 bases, with 7 bases left between them. The germline CDR1 and CDR2 sequences are KGHDR and SFDVKD. The CDR3 sequence is CATSSYDGYTF. The CDR3 DNA is TGTGCCACCAGTTCATATGATGGCTACACCTTC.

V is TRBV13 and J is TRBJ2-7, with D tentatively TRBD1 or TRBD2 (5 bases each). Germline CDR1 is PRHDT and CDR2 is FYEKMQ (reference sequence). V gave up 5 bases and J gave up 3 bases, with 14 bases separating them. CDR3 length equals 14 residues. CDR3 DNA sequence: TGTGCCAGCAGCCCCCCCAGTGGGGGCTACGAGCAGTACTTC. Protein product: CASSPPSGGYEQYF.

The gene calls are TRBV9 and TRBJ1-5; D not certain. Trimming removed 5 bases from V and 3 bases from J, with 12 bases in between. The CDR3 has 14 amino acids. Germline values: CDR1 SGDLS, CDR2 YYNGEE. The chain's CDR3 is CASSAEGINQPQHF. The CDR3 nucleotides read TGTGCCAGCAGTGCAGAGGGAATCAATCAGCCCCAGCATTTT.